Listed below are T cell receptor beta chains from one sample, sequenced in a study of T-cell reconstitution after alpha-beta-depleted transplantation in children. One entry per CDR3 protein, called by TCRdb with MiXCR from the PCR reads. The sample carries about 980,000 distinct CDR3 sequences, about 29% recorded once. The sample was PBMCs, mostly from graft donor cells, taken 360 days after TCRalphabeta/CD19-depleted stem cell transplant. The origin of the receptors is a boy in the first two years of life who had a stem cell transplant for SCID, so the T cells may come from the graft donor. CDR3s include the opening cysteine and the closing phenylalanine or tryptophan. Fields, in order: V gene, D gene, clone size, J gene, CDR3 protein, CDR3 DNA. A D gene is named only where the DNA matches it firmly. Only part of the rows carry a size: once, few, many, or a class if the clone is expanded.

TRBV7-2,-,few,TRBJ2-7,CASSFNPVKYEQYF,TGTGCCAGCAGCTTCAATCCTGTGAAATACGAGCAGTACTTC
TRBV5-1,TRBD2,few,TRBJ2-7,CASSLEGLAGGTYEQYF,TGCGCCAGCAGCTTGGAGGGACTAGCGGGGGGGACCTACGAGCAGTACTTC
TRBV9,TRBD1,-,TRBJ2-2,CASSVSPGQQGDTGELFF,TGTGCCAGCAGCGTAAGTCCAGGCCAGCAGGGGGACACCGGGGAGCTGTTTTTT
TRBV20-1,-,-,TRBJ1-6,CSAKWSWDLHF,TGCAGTGCTAAGTGGTCCTGGGACCTCCACTTT
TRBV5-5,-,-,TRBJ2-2,CASSLTDRPNTGELFF,TGTGCCAGCAGCTTGACGGACAGACCTAACACCGGGGAGCTGTTTTTT
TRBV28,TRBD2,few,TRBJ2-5,CASSFMSGGSETQYF,TGTGCCAGCAGTTTTATGTCGGGGGGTAGCGAGACCCAGTACTTC
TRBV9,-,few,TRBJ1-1,CASSGKQGNTEAFF,TGTGCCAGCAGCGGTAAACAGGGGAACACTGAAGCTTTCTTT
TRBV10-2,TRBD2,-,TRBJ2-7,CASSEPRGANYEQYF,TGCGCCAGCAGTGAGCCGCGGGGGGCTAACTACGAGCAGTACTTC
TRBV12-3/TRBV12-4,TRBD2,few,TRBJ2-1,CASSLSGAGGPLNEQFF,TGTGCCAGCAGTTTATCGGGAGCGGGGGGGCCGTTGAATGAGCAGTTCTTC
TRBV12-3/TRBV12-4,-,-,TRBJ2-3,CASSLLQGSDTQYF,TGTGCCAGCAGTCTACTTCAGGGAAGCGATACGCAGTATTTT
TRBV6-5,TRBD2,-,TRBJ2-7,CASSLPSGTSSYEQYF,TGTGCCAGCAGTTTACCTTCCGGGACTAGCTCCTACGAGCAGTACTTC
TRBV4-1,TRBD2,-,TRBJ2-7,CASSQVSGGAYEQYF,TGCGCCAGCAGCCAAGTCAGCGGGGGGGCCTACGAGCAGTACTTC
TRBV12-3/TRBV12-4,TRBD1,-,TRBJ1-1,CASSFDRARADTEAFF,TGTGCCAGCAGTTTCGACAGGGCCAGAGCCGACACTGAAGCTTTCTTT
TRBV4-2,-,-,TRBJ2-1,CASSQIGQSLRNEQFF,TGTGCCAGCAGCCAGATAGGACAGTCCTTGAGGAATGAGCAGTTCTTC
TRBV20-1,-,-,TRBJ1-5,CSWGGELNQPQHF,TGCAGCTGGGGGGGCGAGCTCAATCAGCCCCAGCATTTT
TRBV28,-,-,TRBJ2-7,CARETKRRYEQYF,TGTGCCAGAGAGACGAAGAGACGCTACGAGCAGTACTTC
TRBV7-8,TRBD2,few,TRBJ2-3,CASSSYSGVGSTDTQYF,TGTGCCAGCAGCTCCTATAGCGGGGTGGGGAGCACAGATACGCAGTATTTT
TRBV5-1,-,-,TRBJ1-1,CASSLSGQMNTEAFF,TGCGCCAGCAGCTTGTCTGGCCAAATGAACACTGAAGCTTTCTTT
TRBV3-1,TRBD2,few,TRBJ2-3,CASSQDIPGGIVDTQYF,TGTGCCAGCAGCCAAGATATCCCGGGGGGGATTGTCGATACGCAGTATTTT
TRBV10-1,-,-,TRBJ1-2,CASSEHVNYGYTF,TGCGCCAGCAGTGAACATGTTAACTATGGCTACACCTTC
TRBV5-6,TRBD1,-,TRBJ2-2,CASSWGTAPAGTGELFF,TGTGCCAGCAGCTGGGGGACAGCCCCGGCGGGCACCGGGGAGCTGTTTTTT
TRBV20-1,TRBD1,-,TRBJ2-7,CSARPRDRDYEQYF,TGCAGTGCTAGACCAAGGGACAGGGACTACGAGCAGTACTTC
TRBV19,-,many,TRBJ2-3,CASTRGDTTDTQYF,TGTGCCAGTACTCGAGGGGATACCACAGATACGCAGTATTTT
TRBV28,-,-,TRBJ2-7,CASSLFGGTYEQYF,TGTGCCAGCAGTTTATTCGGGGGCACCTACGAGCAGTACTTC
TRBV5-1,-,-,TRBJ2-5,CASSFKGGETQYF,TGCGCCAGCAGCTTTAAGGGGGGGGAGACCCAGTACTTC
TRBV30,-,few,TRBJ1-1,CAWTGFGFGTEAFF,TGTGCCTGGACGGGGTTTGGTTTTGGGACTGAAGCTTTCTTT
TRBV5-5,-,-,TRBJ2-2,CASSLLVGSGTGELFF,TGTGCCAGCAGCCTTTTGGTGGGCTCGGGCACCGGGGAGCTGTTTTTT